What follows are 17 T cell receptor beta chains derived from one specimen sequenced in a study of CD8 T cells in ankylosing spondylitis. TCRdb reprocessed the 5' RACE reads with MiXCR, giving one entry per CDR3 protein. The sample has hundreds of thousands of distinct CDR3 sequences, 7.5% to 9% seen once. Source material: blood, either unsorted or a sorted T cell fraction (not recorded which). Source of these receptors: a male donor with ankylosing spondylitis or in good health (not recorded which).

This clonotype has at least ten counts. This chain links TRBV3-1 with TRBJ2-7; D is undetermined. CDR1 and CDR2 from the germline V gene are LGHDT and YNNKEL (reference sequence). This CDR3 region has 14 residues. Trimming left V 1 base short and J 4 bases short, with 11 bases between. CDR3: CASSQGEVAYEQYF. The CDR3 nucleotides are TGTGCCAGCAGCCAAGGAGAGGTTGCTTACGAGCAGTACTTC.

This clonotype has a count of ten or more. The rearrangement uses TRBV7-9 and TRBJ2-1; 7 nucleotides match TRBD1. J gave up 10 bases and V 4 bases, and 4 bases lay outside the gene matches. This CDR3 region has 12 residues. CDR1 is SEHNR, CDR2 FQNEAQ, per germline (reference sequence). The CDR3 nucleotides read TGTGCCAGCAGCTCCCGGGACAGCGAGCAGTTCTTC. As protein: CASSSRDSEQFF.

This clonotype was seen at least ten times. This rearrangement joins TRBV12-3 or TRBV12-4 to TRBJ1-1; no clear D gene. The CDR3 has 14 amino acids. V gave up 1 base and J gave up 4 bases, with 10 bases separating them. In DNA, the CDR3 is TGTGCCAGCAGTTTAGGGCTACTAGGCACTGAAGCTTTCTTT. This gives the protein CASSLGLLGTEAFF.

This clonotype was counted many times. The chain is built from TRBV9 and TRBJ2-2; no firm D call. CDR3 length: 12 amino acids. Per the germline V gene, CDR1 is SGDLS and CDR2 is YYNGEE. V shed 3 bases and J shed 8 bases, with 8 bases lying between them. The CDR3 DNA is TGTGCCAGCAGCGGGACCCTGGGGGAGCTGTTTTTT. Protein product: CASSGTLGELFF.

The sample holds many counts of this clonotype. The V gene is TRBV12-5, the J gene TRBJ2-5, with TRBD1 matching over 9 bases. The V gene end was trimmed by 5 bases and the J gene end by 4 bases; junction bases not matched to a gene: 5. Per germline, CDR1 LGHNT and CDR2 FRNRAP. The CDR3 consists of 14 residues. The CDR3 spells CASGMNRGRETQYF. The CDR3 DNA reads TGTGCTAGTGGTATGAACAGGGGGCGAGAGACCCAGTACTTC.

This clonotype was picked up many times. The chain recombines TRBV6-5 with TRBJ1-4; 7 bases map to TRBD1. V shed 2 bases and J 9 bases; nucleotides not matched to a gene: 6. This CDR3 comprises 14 residues. CDR1 and CDR2 (germline): MNHEY, SVGAGI. CDR3 nucleotides: TGTGCCAGCAGTTACGGGACAGAAGGCCAAAAACTGTTTTTT. Translated, it gives CASSYGTEGQKLFF.

There are many counts of this clonotype. This rearrangement joins TRBV20-1 to TRBJ2-5, with TRBD2 matching over 10 bases. This CDR3 has 15 amino acids. Germline loops: CDR1 DFQATT, CDR2 SNEGSKA (reference sequence). The trim removed 5 bases at V and 0 bases at J, leaving 6 bases unmatched. CDR3 sequence: CSALPGLANQETQYF. CDR3 nucleotide sequence: TGCAGTGCTCTTCCGGGACTAGCGAACCAAGAGACCCAGTACTTC.

This clonotype was seen a few times. The chain has TRBV20-1 and TRBJ2-7; D may be TRBD2 (6 bases). CDR1 is DFQATT and CDR2 is SNEGSKA in the germline V gene (reference sequence). Deletions cut 5 bases from V and 5 bases from J, with 19 bases between. The CDR3 runs 14 residues. The CDR3 DNA sequence: TGCAGTGCTCTCGAGCCCCGGGGGACGGACGAGCAGTACTTC. Translating gives CSALEPRGTDEQYF.

This clonotype was detected many times. The DNA is left out, because the CDR3 cannot be placed on it with certainty; the CDR3 is given as TCRdb lists it. The V call is TRBV21-1, the J call TRBJ2-3; the D call of TRBD2 is as the table states it, not checked on the DNA. TRBV21-1 is a pseudogene segment. The CDR3 extends over 19 residues, inclusive of both ends. The CDR3 protein is CASSKIWAGGTISTDTQYF.

In its sample, this clonotype was seen a few times. The chain carries TRBV6-2 or TRBV6-3 and TRBJ2-1; D is perhaps TRBD1 or TRBD2 (5 bases each). Germline V lookup: CDR1 MNHEY, CDR2 SVGEGT. This CDR3 is 14 amino acids long. V was clipped by 2 bases and J by 6 bases, with 11 bases between them. CDR3 loop: CASSYPGTSNEQFF. CDR3 DNA sequence: TGTGCCAGCAGTTACCCAGGGACCAGCAATGAGCAGTTCTTC.

In its sample, this clonotype was seen many times. The rearrangement uses TRBV7-2 and TRBJ1-5, with D possibly TRBD1 on 5 matching bases. V shed 5 bases and J shed 3 bases, with 14 bases lying between them. Germline CDR1 and CDR2: SGHTA and FQGNSA. There are 15 residues in the CDR3. DNA of the CDR3: TGTGCCAGCAGCCTTGGGACCGCGCTCAATCAGCCCCAGCATTTT. The encoded protein is CASSLGTALNQPQHF. Complete variable domain (other parts from reference TRBV7-2 and TRBJ1-5): GAGVSQSPSNKVTEKGKDVELRCDPISGHTALYWYRQSLGQGLEFLIYFQGNSAPDKSGLPSDRFSAERTGGSVSTLTIQRTQQEDSAVYLCASSLGTALNQPQHFGDGTRLSIL.

This chain connects TRBV7-2 to TRBJ2-6; 7 bases are shared with TRBD1. The V segment lost 8 bases and the J segment 0 bases; nucleotides outside the gene matches: 7. Germline CDR1 and CDR2: SGHTA and FQGNSA. CDR3 length: 16 residues. Here the CDR3 DNA reads TGTGCCAGCGTACGGGACAGCTTCTCTGGGGCCAACGTCCTGACTTTC. Its translation is CASVRDSFSGANVLTF.

This clonotype was detected a few times. The chain employs TRBV12-3 or TRBV12-4 and TRBJ1-5; 8 positions match TRBD1. This CDR3 is 16 amino acids long. The V and J ends lost 6 bases and 1 base, in that order; junction bases with no gene match: 8. DNA for the CDR3: TGTGCCAGCAGCCCCCAGGGGGCGGAAAGCAATCAGCCCCAGCATTTT. As protein: CASSPQGAESNQPQHF.

Details on this clonotype: It may be a read error: a sequence one base away is much more abundant. The chain couples TRBV6-2 or TRBV6-3 to TRBJ2-3; D may be TRBD1 (7 bases). The CDR3 is 13 residues long. Germline V lookup: CDR1 MNHEY, CDR2 SVGEGT. The ends were cut back, 4 bases at V and 9 bases at J, with 14 bases in the middle. The CDR3 loop is CASSSRGGGTQYF. In nucleotides, the CDR3 is TGTGCCAGCAGTTCCCGAGGAGGGGGCACGCAGTATTTT.

The rearrangement links TRBV20-1 to TRBJ2-1, with TRBD2 matching 9 bases. Germline V lookup: CDR1 DFQATT, CDR2 SNEGSKA (reference sequence). The J segment lost 10 bases and the V segment lost 2 bases, leaving 12 bases of the junction unmatched. The CDR3 covers 15 residues. This CDR3 reads CSARSSGGPLWEQFF. The CDR3 DNA reads as TGCAGTGCTAGATCCAGCGGGGGGCCGTTGTGGGAGCAGTTCTTC.

The table lists this clonotype with many counts. V and J are TRBV7-8 and TRBJ2-1, with a tentative D call TRBD2 (5 bases). The germline V gene has CDR1 SGHVS and CDR2 FQNEAQ. The CDR3 covers 16 residues. Trimming cost V 4 bases and J 7 bases, with 20 bases left between them. The CDR3 loop reads CASSSPWTGVFNEQFF. The DNA for the CDR3 is TGTGCCAGCAGCTCCCCATGGACTGGTGTGTTTAATGAGCAGTTCTTC.

In this sample, this clonotype turned up many times. The gene calls are TRBV11-2 and TRBJ2-2, with TRBD2 identical over 7 bases. Trimming removed 5 bases from V and 4 bases from J; junction bases left unmatched: 10. The CDR3 consists of 16 residues. Germline V lookup: CDR1 SGHAT, CDR2 FQNNGV. The CDR3 coding sequence is TGTGCCAGCAGCCCGGAGGGGCTAGCGGTCACCGGGGAGCTGTTTTTT. Translation gives CASSPEGLAVTGELFF.